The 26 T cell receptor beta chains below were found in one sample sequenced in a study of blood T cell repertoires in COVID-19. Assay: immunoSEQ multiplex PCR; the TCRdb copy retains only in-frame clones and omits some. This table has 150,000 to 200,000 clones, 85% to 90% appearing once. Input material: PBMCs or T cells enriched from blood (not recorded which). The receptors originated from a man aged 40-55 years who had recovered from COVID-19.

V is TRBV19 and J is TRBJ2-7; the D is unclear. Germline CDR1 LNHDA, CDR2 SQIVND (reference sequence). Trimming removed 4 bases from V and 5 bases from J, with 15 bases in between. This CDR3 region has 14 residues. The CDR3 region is CASSTQVGIDEQYF. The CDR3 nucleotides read TGTGCCAGTAGTACCCAGGTTGGAATCGACGAGCAGTACTTC.

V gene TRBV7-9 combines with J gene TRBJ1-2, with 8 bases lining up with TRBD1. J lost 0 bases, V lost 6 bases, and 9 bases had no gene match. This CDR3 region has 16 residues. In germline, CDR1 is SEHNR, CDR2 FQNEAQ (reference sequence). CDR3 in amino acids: CASRIQGAATNYGYTF. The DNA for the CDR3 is TGTGCCAGCAGAATCCAGGGGGCCGCAACTAACTATGGCTACACCTTC.

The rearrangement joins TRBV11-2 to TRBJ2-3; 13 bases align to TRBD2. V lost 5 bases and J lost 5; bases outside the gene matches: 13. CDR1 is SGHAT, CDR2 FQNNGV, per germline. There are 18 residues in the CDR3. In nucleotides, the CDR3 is TGTGCCAGCAGCCCATTCCCCACTAGCGGGGGGGCCGGAGATACGCAGTATTTT. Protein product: CASSPFPTSGGAGDTQYF.

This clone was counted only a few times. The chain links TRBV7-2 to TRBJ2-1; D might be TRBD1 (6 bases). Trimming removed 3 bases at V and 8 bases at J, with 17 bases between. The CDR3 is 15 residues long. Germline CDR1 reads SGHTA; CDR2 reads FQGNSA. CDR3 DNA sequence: TGTGCCAGCAGCTTGCGGTGGACAGAGAGATATGAGCAGTTCTTC. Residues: CASSLRWTERYEQFF.

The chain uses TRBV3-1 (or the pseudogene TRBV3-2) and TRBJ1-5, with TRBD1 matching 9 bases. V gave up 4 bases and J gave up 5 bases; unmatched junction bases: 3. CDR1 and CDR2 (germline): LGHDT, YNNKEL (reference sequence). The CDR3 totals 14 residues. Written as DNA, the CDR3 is TGTGCCAGCAGCCGACAGGGGGGGGATCAGCCCCAGCATTTT. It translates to CASSRQGGDQPQHF.

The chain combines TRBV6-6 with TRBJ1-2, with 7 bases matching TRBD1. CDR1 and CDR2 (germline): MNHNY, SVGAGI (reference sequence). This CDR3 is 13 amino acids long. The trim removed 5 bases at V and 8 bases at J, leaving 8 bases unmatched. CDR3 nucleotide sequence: TGTGCCAGCAGTCGACAGGGAACGAGAGGCTACACCTTC. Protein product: CASSRQGTRGYTF.

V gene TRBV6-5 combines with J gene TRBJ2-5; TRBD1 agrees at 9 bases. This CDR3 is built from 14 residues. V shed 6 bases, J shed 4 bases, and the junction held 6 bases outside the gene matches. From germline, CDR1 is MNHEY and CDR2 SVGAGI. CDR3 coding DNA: TGTGCCAGCAGGGCCGGGACAGGGACAGAGACCCAGTACTTC. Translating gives CASRAGTGTETQYF.

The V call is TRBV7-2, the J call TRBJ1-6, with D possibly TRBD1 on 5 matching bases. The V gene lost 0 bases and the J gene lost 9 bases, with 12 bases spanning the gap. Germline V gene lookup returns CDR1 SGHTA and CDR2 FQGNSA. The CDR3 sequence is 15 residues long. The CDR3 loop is CASSLALGGTSPLHF. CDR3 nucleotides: TGTGCCAGCAGCTTAGCGTTGGGGGGTACTTCACCCCTCCACTTT.

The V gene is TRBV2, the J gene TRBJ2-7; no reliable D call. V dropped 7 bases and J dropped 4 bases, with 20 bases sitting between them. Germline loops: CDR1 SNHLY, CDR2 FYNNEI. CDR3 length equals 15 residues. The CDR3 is CASTTLSRFEYEQYF. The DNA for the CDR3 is TGTGCCAGCACCACCCTTAGCCGGTTTGAGTACGAGCAGTACTTC. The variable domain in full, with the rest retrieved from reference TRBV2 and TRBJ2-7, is EPEVTQTPSHQVTQMGQEVILRCVPISNHLYFYWYRQILGQKVEFLVSFYNNEISEKSEIFDDQFSVERPDGSNFTLKIRSTKLEDSAMYFCASTTLSRFEYEQYFGPGTRLTVT.

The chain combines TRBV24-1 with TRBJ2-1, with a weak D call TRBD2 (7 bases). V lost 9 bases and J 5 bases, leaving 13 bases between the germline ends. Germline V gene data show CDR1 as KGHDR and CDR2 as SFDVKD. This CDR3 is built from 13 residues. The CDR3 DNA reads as TGTGCCACCCTGGGGGGGGCTAACAATGAGCAGTTCTTC. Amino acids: CATLGGANNEQFF.

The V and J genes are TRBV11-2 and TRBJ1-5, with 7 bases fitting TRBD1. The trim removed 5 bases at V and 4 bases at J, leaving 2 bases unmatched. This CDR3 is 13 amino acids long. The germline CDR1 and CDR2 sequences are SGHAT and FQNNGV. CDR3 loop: CASSRQGNQPQHF. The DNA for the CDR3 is TGTGCCAGCAGCCGACAGGGAAATCAGCCCCAGCATTTT.

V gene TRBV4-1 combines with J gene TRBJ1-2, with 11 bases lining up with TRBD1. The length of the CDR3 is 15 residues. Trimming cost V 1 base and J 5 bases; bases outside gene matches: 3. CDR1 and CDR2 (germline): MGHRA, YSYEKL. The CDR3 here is CASSQAGQGAYGYTF. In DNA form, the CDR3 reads TGCGCCAGCAGCCAAGCAGGACAGGGGGCATATGGCTACACCTTC.

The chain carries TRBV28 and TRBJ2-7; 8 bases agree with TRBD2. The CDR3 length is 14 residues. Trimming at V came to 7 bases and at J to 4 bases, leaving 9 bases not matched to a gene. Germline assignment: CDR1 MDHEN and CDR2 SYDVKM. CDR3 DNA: TGTGCCAGCAACCGGGAGGGCCTAAGATACGAGCAGTACTTC. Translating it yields CASNREGLRYEQYF.

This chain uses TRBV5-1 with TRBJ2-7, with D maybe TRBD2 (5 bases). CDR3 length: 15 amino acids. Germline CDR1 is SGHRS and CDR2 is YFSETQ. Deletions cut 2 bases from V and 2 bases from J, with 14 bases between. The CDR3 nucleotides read TGCGCCAGCAGCTTTGACGGACGAGGGCCCTACGAGCAGTACTTC. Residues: CASSFDGRGPYEQYF.

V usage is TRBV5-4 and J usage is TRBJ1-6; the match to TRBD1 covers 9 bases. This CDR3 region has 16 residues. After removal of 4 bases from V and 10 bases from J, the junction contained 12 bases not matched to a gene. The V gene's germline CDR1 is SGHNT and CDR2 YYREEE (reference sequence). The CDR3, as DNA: TGTGCCAGCAGCCTCGCCCCGGGACAGGGTGACTCACCCCTCCACTTT. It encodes CASSLAPGQGDSPLHF.

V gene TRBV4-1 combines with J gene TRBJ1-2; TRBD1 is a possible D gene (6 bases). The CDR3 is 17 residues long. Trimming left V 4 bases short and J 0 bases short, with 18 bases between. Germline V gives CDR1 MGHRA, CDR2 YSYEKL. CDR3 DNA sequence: TGCGCCAGCAGCCTAGGCCGCCGGGACACGACTAACTATGGCTACACCTTC. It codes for CASSLGRRDTTNYGYTF.

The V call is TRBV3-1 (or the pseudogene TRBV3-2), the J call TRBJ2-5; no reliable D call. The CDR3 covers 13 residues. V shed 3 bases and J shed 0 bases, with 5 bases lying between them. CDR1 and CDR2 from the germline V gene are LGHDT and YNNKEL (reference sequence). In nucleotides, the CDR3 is TGTGCCAGCAGCCAGGAGTACCAAGAGACCCAGTACTTC. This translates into CASSQEYQETQYF.

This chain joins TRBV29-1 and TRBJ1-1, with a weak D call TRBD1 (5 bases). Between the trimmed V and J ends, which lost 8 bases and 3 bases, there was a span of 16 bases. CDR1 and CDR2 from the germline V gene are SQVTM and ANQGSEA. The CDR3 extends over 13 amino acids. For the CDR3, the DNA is TGCAGCTCTCAAGTGGGGGGGGACACTGAAGCTTTCTTT. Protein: CSSQVGGDTEAFF.

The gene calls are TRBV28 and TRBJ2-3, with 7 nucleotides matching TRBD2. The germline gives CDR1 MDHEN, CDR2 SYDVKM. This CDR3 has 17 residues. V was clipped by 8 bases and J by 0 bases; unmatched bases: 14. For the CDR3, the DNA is TGTGCCAGCCCCCCCCTCAGTCTAGCGGAAAGCACAGATACGCAGTATTTT. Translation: CASPPLSLAESTDTQYF.

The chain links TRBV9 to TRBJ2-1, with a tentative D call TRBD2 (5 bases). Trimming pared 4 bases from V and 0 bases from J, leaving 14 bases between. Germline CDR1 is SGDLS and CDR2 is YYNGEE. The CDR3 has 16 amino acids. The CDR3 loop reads CASSLSPGDSYNEQFF. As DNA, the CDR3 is TGTGCCAGCAGCCTTAGTCCCGGGGACTCCTACAATGAGCAGTTCTTC.

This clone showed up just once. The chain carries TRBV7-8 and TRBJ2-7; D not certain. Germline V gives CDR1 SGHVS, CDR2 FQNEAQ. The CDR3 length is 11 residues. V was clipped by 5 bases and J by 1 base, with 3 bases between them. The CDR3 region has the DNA TGTGCCAGCAGCCCATCCTACGAGCAGTACTTC. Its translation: CASSPSYEQYF.

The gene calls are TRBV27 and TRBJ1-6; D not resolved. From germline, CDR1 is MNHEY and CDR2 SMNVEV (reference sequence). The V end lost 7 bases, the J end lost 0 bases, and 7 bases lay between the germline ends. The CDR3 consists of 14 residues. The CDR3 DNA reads TGTGCCAGCAAACTGAGCTCCTATAATTCACCCCTCCACTTT. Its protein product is CASKLSSYNSPLHF.

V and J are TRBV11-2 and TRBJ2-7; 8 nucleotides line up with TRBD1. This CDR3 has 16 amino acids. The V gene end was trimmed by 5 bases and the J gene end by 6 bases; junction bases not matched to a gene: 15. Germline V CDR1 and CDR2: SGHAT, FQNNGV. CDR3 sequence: CASSLGVGTGLSEQYF. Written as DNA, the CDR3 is TGTGCCAGCAGCCTCGGGGTGGGGACAGGCTTATCCGAGCAGTACTTC.

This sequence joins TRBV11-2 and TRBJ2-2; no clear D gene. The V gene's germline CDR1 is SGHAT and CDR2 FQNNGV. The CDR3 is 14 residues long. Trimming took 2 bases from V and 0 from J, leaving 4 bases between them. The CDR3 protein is CASSLLSNTGELFF. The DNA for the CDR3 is TGTGCCAGCAGCTTATTATCGAACACCGGGGAGCTGTTTTTT.

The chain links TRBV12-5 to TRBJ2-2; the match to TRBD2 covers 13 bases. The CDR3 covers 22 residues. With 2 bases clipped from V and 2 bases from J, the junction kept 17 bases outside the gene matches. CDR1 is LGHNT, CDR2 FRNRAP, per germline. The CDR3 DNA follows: TGTGCTAGTGGTTTGTCTACAAGGGGACTAGCGGGGAGACATTTAAACACCGGGGAGCTGTTTTTT. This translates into CASGLSTRGLAGRHLNTGELFF.

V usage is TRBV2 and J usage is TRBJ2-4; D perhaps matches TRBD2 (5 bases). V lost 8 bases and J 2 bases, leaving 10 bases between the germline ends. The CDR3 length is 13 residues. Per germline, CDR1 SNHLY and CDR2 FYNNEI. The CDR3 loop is CASGSGTKNIQYF. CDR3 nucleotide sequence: TGTGCCAGCGGGAGTGGGACCAAAAACATTCAGTACTTC.